This T cell receptor (beta chain) was profiled in a study of blood T cell repertoires in COVID-19. V shed 6 bases, J shed 4 bases, and the junction held 8 bases outside the gene matches. Germline V CDR1 and CDR2: MDHEN, SYDVKM. This CDR3 spans 15 amino acids. Data came from immunoSEQ multiplex PCR; TCRdb stores just in-frame clones and leaves some out. In the table there are under 75,000 clones, 79% of which are singletons. V usage is TRBV28 and J usage is TRBJ1-1, with 10 bases matching TRBD1. Input material: peripheral blood. The clonotype comes from a woman in her 70s with acute or convalescent COVID-19. The CDR3 coding sequence is TGTGCCAGCAGCCCTACCGGGACAGGGGTCACTGAAGCTTTCTTT. Translated, it gives CASSPTGTGVTEAFF.